This entry describes one TCR beta chain. Measured with immunoSEQ multiplex PCR; TCRdb has only the in-frame clones, and not every one. The sample holds fewer than 450,000 clones, over 70% seen once. This record belongs to a study of blood T cell repertoires in COVID-19. Study information: The United States, Italy and Spain provided the acute and convalescent COVID-19 samples. PBMCs, B-cell-depleted T cells, or T cells provided the cDNA or gDNA that made up the material.

Sequenced input: peripheral blood. The source is a woman aged 45-59 years with COVID-19, enrolled during active disease.

The chain's CDR3 is CAWSPGTRNQPQHF. DNA of the CDR3: TGTGCCTGGAGTCCCGGGACACGCAATCAGCCCCAGCATTTT. This rearrangement joins TRBV30 to TRBJ1-5; possibly TRBD1 for D (6 bases). The V end lost 2 bases, the J end lost 2 bases, and 10 bases lay between the germline ends. The CDR3 consists of 14 residues. CDR1 and CDR2 from the germline V gene are GTSNPN and SVGIG (reference sequence).